This TCR beta chain was found in a study of blood T cell repertoires in COVID-19. The length of the CDR3 is 15 residues. V gave up 5 bases and J gave up 2 bases, with 15 bases separating them. The germline gives CDR1 LNHDA, CDR2 SQIVND (reference sequence). The count of this clone is one. Two negative PCRs, clearance, or symptom resolution had been documented for recovered Cohort 3 donors. Per the authors' pipeline: Reference gene primer amplification gave nucleated cell count estimates. The repertoire was sequenced with immunoSEQ multiplex PCR; TCRdb's copy has only in-frame clones and lacks some. V and J calls and clone size come straight from that table; D and trimming were deduced from the DNA. The table lists about 380,000 clones, about 90% of them singletons.

This TCR derives from a young man who had recovered from COVID-19. Material: PBMCs or T cells enriched from blood (not recorded which). This chain connects TRBV19 to TRBJ1-1; D is unresolved. In DNA form, the CDR3 reads TGTGCCAGTAGTCCACGGGGTAGGTTAAACACTGAAGCTTTCTTT. It translates to CASSPRGRLNTEAFF.